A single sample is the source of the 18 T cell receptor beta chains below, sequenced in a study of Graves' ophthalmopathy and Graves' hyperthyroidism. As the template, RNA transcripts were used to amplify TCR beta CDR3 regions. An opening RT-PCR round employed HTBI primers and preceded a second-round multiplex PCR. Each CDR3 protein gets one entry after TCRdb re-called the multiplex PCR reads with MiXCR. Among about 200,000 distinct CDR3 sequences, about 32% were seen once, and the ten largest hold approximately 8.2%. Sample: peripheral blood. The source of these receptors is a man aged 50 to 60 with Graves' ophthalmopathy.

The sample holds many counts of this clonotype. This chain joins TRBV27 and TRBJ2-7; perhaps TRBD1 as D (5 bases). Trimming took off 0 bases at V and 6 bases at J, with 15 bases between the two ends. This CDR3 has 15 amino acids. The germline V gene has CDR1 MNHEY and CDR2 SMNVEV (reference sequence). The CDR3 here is CASSLSGRDALEQYF. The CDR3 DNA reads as TGTGCCAGCAGTTTATCGGGCAGGGATGCTCTCGAGCAGTACTTC.

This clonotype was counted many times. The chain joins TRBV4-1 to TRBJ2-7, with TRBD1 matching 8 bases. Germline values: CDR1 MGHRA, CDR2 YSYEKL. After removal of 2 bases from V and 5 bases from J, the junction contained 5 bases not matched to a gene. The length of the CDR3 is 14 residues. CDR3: CASSQRQGTNEQYF. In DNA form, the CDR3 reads TGCGCCAGCAGCCAAAGACAGGGGACCAACGAGCAGTACTTC.

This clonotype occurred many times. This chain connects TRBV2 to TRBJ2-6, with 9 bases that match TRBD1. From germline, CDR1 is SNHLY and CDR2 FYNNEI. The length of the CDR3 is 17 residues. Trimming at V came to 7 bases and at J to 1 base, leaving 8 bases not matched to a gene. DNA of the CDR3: TGTGCCAGCACTGGACAGGGGCTCTCGTCTGGGGCCAACGTCCTGACTTTC. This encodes CASTGQGLSSGANVLTF.

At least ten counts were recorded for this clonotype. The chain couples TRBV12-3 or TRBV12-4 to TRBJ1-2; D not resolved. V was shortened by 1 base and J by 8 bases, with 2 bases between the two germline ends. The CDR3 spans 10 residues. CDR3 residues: CASSLDGYTF. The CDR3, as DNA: TGTGCCAGCAGTTTAGACGGCTACACCTTC.

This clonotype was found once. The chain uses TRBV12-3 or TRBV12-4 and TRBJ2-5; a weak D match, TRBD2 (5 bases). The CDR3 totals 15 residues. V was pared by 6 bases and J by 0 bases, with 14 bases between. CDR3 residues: CASRASSRDQETQYF. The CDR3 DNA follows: TGTGCCAGCAGGGCCTCATCGAGGGACCAAGAGACCCAGTACTTC.

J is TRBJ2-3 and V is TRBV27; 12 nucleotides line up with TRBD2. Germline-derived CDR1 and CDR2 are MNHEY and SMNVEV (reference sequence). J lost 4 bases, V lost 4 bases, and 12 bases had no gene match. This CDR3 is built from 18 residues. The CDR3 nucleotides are TGTGCCAGCAGTTCGTCGGCTAGCGGGAGGGCCGGGGCAGATACGCAGTATTTT. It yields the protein CASSSSASGRAGADTQYF.

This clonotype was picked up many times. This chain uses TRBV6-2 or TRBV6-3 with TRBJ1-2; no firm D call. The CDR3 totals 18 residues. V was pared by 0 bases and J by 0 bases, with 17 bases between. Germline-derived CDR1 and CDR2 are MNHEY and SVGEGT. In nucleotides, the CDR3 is TGTGCCAGCAGTTACTCGATCTACCCGACTGCGGCTAACTATGGCTACACCTTC. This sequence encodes CASSYSIYPTAANYGYTF.

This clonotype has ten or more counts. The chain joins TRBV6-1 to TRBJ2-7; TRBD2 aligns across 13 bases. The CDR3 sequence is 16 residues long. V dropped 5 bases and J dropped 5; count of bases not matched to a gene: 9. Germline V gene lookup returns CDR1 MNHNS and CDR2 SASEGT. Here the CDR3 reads CASSRTGLAGRNEQYF. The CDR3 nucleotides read TGTGCCAGCAGTCGCACGGGACTAGCGGGAAGAAACGAGCAGTACTTC.

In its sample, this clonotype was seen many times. DNA for the CDR3: TGTGCCAGCAGTAGTGACCGAGAGACCCAGTACTTC. It translates to CASSSDRETQYF. The gene calls are TRBV12-3 or TRBV12-4 and TRBJ2-5; D not certain. The CDR3 contains 12 residues. V was cut by 5 bases and J by 4 bases, with 8 bases left in between.

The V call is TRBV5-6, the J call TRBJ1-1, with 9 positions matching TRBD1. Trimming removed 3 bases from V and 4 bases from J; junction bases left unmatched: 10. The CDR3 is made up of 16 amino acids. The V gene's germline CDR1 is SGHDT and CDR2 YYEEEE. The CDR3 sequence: CASSSGPGQGGTEAFF. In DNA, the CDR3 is TGTGCCAGCAGCTCGGGACCGGGACAGGGAGGCACTGAAGCTTTCTTT.

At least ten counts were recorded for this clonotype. Written as DNA, the CDR3 is TGTGCCAGTAGCGCTTATAAGGACAGCTTGAATGGCTACACCTTC. This translates into CASSAYKDSLNGYTF. The chain recombines TRBV19 with TRBJ1-2, with a tentative D call TRBD1 (6 bases). Germline CDR1 is LNHDA and CDR2 is SQIVND (reference sequence). The CDR3 contains 15 residues. Trimming removed 6 bases from V and 6 bases from J, with 20 bases in between.

The CDR3 nucleotides are TGTGCCAGCTCTGAGGGACTCAATCAGCCCCAGCATTTT. Its protein product is CASSEGLNQPQHF. The genes are TRBV12-3 or TRBV12-4 and TRBJ1-5; the D gene is possibly TRBD1 (5 bases). This CDR3 spans 13 amino acids. Trimming removed 8 bases at V and 3 bases at J, with 11 bases between.

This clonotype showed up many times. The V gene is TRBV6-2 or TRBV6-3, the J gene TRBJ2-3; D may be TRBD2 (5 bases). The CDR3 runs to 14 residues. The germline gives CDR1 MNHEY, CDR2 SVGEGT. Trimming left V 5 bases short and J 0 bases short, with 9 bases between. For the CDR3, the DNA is TGTGCCAGCAGTAGCGGAACTAGCACAGATACGCAGTATTTT. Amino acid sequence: CASSSGTSTDTQYF.

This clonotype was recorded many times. Written as DNA, the CDR3 is TGTGCCAGCAGTTGGTCTAGCGCCAAGGGCTACGAGCAGTACTTC. Its translation: CASSWSSAKGYEQYF. J is TRBJ2-7 and V is TRBV27; D is perhaps TRBD2 (6 bases). The CDR3 runs to 15 residues. Germline V gene sequence: CDR1 MNHEY, CDR2 SMNVEV (reference sequence). The germline V and J ends were trimmed by 4 bases and 3 bases, with 16 bases remaining between them.

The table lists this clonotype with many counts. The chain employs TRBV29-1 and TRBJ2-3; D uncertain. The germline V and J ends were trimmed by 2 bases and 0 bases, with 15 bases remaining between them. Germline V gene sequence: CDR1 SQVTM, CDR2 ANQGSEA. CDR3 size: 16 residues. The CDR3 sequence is CSVELARIRSTDTQYF. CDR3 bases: TGCAGCGTTGAATTGGCGAGAATAAGAAGCACAGATACGCAGTATTTT.

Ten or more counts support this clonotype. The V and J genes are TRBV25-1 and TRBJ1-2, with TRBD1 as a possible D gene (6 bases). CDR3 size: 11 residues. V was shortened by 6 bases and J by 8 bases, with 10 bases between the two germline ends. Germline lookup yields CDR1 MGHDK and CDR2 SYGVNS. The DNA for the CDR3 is TGTGCCAGCAGAGGACAGTCGGGCTACACCTTC. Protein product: CASRGQSGYTF.

CDR3 region: CASRTGSHGYTF. The CDR3 bases are TGTGCCAGTAGGACAGGGTCCCATGGCTACACCTTC. The V call is TRBV6-1, the J call TRBJ1-2, with 8 bases aligning to TRBD1. Germline assignment: CDR1 MNHNS and CDR2 SASEGT. This CDR3 region has 12 residues. The trim removed 9 bases at V and 6 bases at J, leaving 6 bases unmatched.

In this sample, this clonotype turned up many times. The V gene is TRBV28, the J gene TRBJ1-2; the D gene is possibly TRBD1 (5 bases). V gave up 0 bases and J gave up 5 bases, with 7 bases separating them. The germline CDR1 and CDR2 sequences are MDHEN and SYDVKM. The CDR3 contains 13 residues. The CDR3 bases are TGTGCCAGCAGTTTATGGTCAGGGTATGGCTACACCTTC. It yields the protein CASSLWSGYGYTF.